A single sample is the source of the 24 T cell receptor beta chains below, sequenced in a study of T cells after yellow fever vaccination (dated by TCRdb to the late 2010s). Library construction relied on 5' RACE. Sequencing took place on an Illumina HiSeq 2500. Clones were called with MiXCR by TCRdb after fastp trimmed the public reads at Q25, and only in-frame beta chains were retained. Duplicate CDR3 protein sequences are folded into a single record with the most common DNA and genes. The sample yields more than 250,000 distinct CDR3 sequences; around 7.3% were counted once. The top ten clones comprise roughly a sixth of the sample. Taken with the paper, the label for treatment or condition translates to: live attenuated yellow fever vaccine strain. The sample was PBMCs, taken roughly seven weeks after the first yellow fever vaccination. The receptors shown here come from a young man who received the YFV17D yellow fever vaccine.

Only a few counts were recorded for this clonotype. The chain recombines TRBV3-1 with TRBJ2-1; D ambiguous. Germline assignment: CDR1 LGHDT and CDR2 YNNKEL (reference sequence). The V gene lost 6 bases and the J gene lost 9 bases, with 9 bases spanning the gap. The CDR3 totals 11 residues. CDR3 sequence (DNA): TGTGCCAGCAGGACTGGGCCTGAGCAGTTCTTC. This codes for CASRTGPEQFF.

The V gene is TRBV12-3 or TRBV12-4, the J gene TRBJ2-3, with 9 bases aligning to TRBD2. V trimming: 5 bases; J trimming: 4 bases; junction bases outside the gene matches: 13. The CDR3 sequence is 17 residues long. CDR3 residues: CASSLAFLAGVADTQYF. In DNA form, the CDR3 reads TGTGCCAGCAGTCTCGCCTTCTTAGCGGGGGTAGCAGATACGCAGTATTTT.

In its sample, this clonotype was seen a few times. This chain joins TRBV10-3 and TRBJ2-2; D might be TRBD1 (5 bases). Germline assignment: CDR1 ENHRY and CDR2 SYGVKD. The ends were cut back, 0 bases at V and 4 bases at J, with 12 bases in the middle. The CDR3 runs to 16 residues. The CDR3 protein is CAISESKRTITGELFF. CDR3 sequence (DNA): TGTGCCATCAGTGAGTCGAAGAGGACAATCACCGGGGAGCTGTTTTTT.

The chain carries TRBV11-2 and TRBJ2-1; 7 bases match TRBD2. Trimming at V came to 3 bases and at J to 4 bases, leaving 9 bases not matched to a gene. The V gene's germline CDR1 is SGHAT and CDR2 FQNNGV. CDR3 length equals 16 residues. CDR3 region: CASSFPSGTSYNEQFF. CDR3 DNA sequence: TGTGCCAGCAGCTTCCCCAGCGGGACCTCTTACAATGAGCAGTTCTTC.

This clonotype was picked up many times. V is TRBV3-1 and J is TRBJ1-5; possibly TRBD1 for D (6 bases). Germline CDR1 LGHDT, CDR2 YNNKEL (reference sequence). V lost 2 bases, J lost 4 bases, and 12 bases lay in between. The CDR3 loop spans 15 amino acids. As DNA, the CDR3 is TGTGCCAGCAGCCAAACAGCAGGGGTAAATCAGCCCCAGCATTTT. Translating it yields CASSQTAGVNQPQHF.

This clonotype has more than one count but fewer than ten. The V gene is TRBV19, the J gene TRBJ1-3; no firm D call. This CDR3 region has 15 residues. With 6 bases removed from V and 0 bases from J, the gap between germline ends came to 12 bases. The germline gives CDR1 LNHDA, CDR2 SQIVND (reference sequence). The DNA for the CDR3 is TGTGCCAGTAGCCTGTTAGGTTCCTCTGGAAACACCATATATTTT. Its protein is CASSLLGSSGNTIYF.

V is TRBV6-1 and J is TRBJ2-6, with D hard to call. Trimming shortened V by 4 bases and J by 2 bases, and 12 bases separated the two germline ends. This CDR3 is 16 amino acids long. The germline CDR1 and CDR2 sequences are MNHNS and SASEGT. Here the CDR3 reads CASSGRWGTGANVLTF. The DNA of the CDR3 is TGTGCCAGCAGTGGGCGGTGGGGAACTGGGGCCAACGTCCTGACTTTC.

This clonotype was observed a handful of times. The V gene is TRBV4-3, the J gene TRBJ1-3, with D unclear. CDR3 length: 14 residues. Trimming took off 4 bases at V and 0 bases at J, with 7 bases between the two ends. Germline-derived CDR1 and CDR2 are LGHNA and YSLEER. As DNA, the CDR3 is TGCGCCAGCAGCCGGTTCGTCTCTGGAAACACCATATATTTT. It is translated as CASSRFVSGNTIYF.

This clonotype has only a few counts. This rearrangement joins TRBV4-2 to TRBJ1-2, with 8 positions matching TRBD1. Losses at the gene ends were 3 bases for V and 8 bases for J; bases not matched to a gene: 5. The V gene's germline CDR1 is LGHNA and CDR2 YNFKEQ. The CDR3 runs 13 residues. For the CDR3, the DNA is TGTGCCAGCAGCCAGGACAGGGCGGGCGGCTACACCTTC. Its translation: CASSQDRAGGYTF.

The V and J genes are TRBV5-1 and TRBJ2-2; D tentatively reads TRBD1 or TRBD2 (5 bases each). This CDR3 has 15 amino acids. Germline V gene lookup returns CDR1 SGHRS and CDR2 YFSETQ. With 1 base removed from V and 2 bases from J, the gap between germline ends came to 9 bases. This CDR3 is CASSLRGLNTGELFF. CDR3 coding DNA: TGCGCCAGCAGCTTGCGGGGCCTAAACACCGGGGAGCTGTTTTTT.

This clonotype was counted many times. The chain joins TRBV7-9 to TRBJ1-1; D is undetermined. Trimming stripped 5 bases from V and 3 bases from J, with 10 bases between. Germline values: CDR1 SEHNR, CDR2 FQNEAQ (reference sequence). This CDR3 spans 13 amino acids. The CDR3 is CASSQAGDTEAFF. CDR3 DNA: TGTGCCAGCAGCCAAGCTGGCGACACTGAAGCTTTCTTT. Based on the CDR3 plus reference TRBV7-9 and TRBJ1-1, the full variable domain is DTGVSQNPRHKITKRGQNVTFRCDPISEHNRLYWYRQTLGQGPEFLTYFQNEAQLEKSRLLSDRFSAERPKGSFSTLEIQRTEQGDSAMYLCASSQAGDTEAFFGQGTRLTVV.

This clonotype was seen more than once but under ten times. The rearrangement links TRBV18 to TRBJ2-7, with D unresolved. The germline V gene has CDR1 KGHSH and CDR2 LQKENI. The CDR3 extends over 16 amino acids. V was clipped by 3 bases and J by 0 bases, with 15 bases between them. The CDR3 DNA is TGTGCCAGCTCACCCGTGACGGCCAGTCCCTCCTACGAGCAGTACTTC. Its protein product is CASSPVTASPSYEQYF.

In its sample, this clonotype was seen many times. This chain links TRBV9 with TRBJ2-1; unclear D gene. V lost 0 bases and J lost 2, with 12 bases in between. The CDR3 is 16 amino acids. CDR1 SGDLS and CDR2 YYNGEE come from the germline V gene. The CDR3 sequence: CASSVDTRRPYNEQFF. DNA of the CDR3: TGTGCCAGCAGCGTAGACACGCGCAGACCCTACAATGAGCAGTTCTTC. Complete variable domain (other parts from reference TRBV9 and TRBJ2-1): DSGVTQTPKHLITATGQRVTLRCSPRSGDLSVYWYQQSLDQGLQFLIQYYNGEERAKGNILERFSAQQFPDLHSELNLSSLELGDSALYFCASSVDTRRPYNEQFFGPGTRLTVL.

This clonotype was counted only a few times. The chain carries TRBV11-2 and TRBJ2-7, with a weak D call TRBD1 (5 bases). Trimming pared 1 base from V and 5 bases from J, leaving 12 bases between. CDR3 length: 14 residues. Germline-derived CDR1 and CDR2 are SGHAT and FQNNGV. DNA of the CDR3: TGTGCCAGCAGCTTAGTTGCAGGGATGAACGAGCAGTACTTC. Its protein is CASSLVAGMNEQYF.

The CDR3 nucleotides read TGTGCCAGCAGCTTAGATGGGGGGCCGGACTCTGGAAACACCATATATTTT. The encoded protein is CASSLDGGPDSGNTIYF. The gene calls are TRBV11-3 and TRBJ1-3; a weak D match, TRBD1 (6 bases). The germline gives CDR1 SGHNT, CDR2 YENEEA. This CDR3 is 17 amino acids long. V dropped 0 bases and J dropped 0 bases, with 12 bases sitting between them.

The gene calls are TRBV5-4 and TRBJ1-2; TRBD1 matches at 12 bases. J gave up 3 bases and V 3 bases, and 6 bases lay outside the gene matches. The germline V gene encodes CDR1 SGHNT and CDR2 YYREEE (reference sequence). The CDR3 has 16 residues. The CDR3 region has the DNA TGTGCCAGCAGCTCCGGGACAGGGGGCAAGGACTATGGCTACACCTTC. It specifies CASSSGTGGKDYGYTF. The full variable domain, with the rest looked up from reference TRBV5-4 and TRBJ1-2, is ETGVTQSPTHLIKTRGQQVTLRCSSQSGHNTVSWYQQALGQGPQFIFQYYREEENGRGNFPPRFSGLQFPNYSSELNVNALELDDSALYLCASSSGTGGKDYGYTFGSGTRLTVV.

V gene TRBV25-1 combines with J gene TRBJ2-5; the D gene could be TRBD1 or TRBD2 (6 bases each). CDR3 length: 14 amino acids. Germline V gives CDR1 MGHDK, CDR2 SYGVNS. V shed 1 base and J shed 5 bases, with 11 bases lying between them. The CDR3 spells CASSESGGGETQYF. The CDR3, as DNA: TGTGCCAGCAGTGAATCCGGGGGCGGCGAGACCCAGTACTTC.

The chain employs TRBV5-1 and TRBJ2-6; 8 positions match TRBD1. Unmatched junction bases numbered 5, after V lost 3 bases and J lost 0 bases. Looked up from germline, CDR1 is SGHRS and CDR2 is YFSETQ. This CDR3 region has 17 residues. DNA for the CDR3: TGCGCCAGCAGCTGGGGACAGGCGATCTCTGGGGCCAACGTCCTGACTTTC. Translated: CASSWGQAISGANVLTF.

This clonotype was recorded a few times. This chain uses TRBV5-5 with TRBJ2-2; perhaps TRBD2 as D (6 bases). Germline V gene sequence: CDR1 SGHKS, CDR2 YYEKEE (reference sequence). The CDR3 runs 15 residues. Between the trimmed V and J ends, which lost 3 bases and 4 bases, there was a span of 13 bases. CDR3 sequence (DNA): TGTGCCAGCAGCTGGGGACGGCGGGGCACCGGGGAGCTGTTTTTT. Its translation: CASSWGRRGTGELFF. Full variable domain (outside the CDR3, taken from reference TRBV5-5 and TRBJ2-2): DAGVTQSPTHLIKTRGQQVTLRCSPISGHKSVSWYQQVLGQGPQFIFQYYEKEERGRGNFPDRFSARQFPNYSSELNVNALLLGDSALYLCASSWGRRGTGELFFGEGSRLTVL.

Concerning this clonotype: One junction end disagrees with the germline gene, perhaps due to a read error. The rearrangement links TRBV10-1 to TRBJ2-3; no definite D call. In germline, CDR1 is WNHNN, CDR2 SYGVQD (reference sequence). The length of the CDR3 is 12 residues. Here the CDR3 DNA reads TGCGCCAGCAGTGATGGCACAGATACGCCGTATTTT. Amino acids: CASSDGTDTPYF.

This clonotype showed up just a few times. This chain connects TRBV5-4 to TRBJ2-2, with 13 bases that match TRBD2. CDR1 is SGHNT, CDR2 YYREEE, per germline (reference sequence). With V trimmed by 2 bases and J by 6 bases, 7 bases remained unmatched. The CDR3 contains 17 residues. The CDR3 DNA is TGTGCCAGCAGCTTCGGACTAGCGGGGGCCGCCGCCGGGGAGCTGTTTTTT. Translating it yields CASSFGLAGAAAGELFF.

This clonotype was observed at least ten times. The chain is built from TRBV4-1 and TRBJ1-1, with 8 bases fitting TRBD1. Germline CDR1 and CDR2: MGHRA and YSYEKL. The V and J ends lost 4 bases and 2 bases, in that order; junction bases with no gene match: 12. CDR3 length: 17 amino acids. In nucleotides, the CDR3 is TGCGCCAGCAGCCGAGCAGCACTGACAGGGGAAAACACTGAAGCTTTCTTT. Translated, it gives CASSRAALTGENTEAFF.

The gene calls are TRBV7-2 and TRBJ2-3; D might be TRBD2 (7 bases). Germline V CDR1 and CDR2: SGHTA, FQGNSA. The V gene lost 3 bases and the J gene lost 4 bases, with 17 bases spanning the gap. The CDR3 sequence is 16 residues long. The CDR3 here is CASSFFATGGADTQYF. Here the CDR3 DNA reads TGTGCCAGCAGCTTCTTTGCGACGGGGGGCGCAGATACGCAGTATTTT.

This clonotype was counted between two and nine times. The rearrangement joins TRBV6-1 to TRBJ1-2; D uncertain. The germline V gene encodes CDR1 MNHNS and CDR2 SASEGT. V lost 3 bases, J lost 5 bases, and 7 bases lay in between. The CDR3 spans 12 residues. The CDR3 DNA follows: TGTGCCAGCAGTGATGTGACATATGGCTACACCTTC. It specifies CASSDVTYGYTF.